These 16 T cell receptor beta chains came from one sample sequenced in a study of shared clonotypes between healthy human individuals. The repertoire was sequenced with immunoSEQ multiplex PCR; TCRdb's copy has only in-frame clones and lacks some. The table records some 680,000 clones, 55% to 85% of them present only once. Specimen: memory CD4+ T cells sorted from blood. The sample's subset: CD45RA-negative fraction. These receptors were taken from a woman aged 25-40 years in good health.

The chain recombines TRBV19 with TRBJ2-1, with TRBD2 identical over 13 bases. V shed 5 bases and J 8 bases; nucleotides not matched to a gene: 9. CDR1 and CDR2 (germline): LNHDA, SQIVND (reference sequence). The CDR3 loop spans 16 amino acids. The CDR3 nucleotides are TGTGCCAGTAGTCCAGGACTAGCGGGAGTTATAGATGAGCAGTTCTTC. It is translated as CASSPGLAGVIDEQFF.

CDR3 residues: CASTAPTYEQYF. The DNA for the CDR3 is TGTGCCAGCACGGCACCGACCTACGAGCAGTACTTC. The rearrangement links TRBV6-5 to TRBJ2-7; no clear D. The CDR3 length is 12 residues. The germline V gene has CDR1 MNHEY and CDR2 SVGAGI. Trimming stripped 7 bases from V and 2 bases from J, with 9 bases between.

In regard to this clone: Other DNA variants within this sample encode the same CDR3. In DNA form, the CDR3 reads TGCGCCAGCAGCGTCTCTAGCGGCTCCTACAATGAGCAGTTCTTC. As protein: CASSVSSGSYNEQFF. The rearrangement uses TRBV5-1 and TRBJ2-1; 7 bases are shared with TRBD2. Germline V CDR1 and CDR2: SGHRS, YFSETQ. V lost 4 bases and J lost 0; bases outside the gene matches: 4. The CDR3 sequence is 15 residues long.

In its sample, this clone was seen many times. The rearrangement links TRBV6-1 to TRBJ1-1, with TRBD1 matching 7 bases. Trimming removed 2 bases from V and 4 bases from J; junction bases left unmatched: 13. The CDR3 has 17 amino acids. Germline CDR1 and CDR2: MNHNS and SASEGT. CDR3 amino acids: CASSESYRGVIFTEAFF. In DNA form, the CDR3 reads TGTGCCAGCAGTGAATCGTACAGGGGAGTCATATTCACTGAAGCTTTCTTT.

The genes are TRBV11-2 and TRBJ2-1; TRBD2 matches 10 bases. There are 16 residues in the CDR3. The J segment lost 6 bases and the V segment lost 1 base, leaving 6 bases of the junction unmatched. The V gene's germline CDR1 is SGHAT and CDR2 FQNNGV. The CDR3 loop reads CASSLVGLAMPNEQFF. CDR3 in DNA: TGTGCCAGCAGCTTAGTGGGACTAGCGATGCCCAATGAGCAGTTCTTC.

The J gene is TRBJ2-7, the V gene TRBV28; the D gene is possibly TRBD2 (6 bases). Germline CDR1 is MDHEN and CDR2 is SYDVKM. The V gene lost 5 bases and the J gene lost 7 bases, with 18 bases spanning the gap. CDR3 size: 14 residues. The CDR3 DNA is TGTGCCAGCAGTCCTTCGGACTATCTTGGGGAGCAGTACTTC. Its protein product is CASSPSDYLGEQYF.

This rearrangement joins TRBV30 to TRBJ2-7; 7 bases are a match to TRBD2. This CDR3 has 14 residues. Looked up from germline, CDR1 is GTSNPN and CDR2 is SVGIG (reference sequence). After removal of 2 bases from V and 1 base from J, the junction contained 5 bases not matched to a gene. For the CDR3, the DNA is TGTGCCTGGAGTCCTAGCGGATTTTCCTACGAGCAGTACTTC. The encoded protein is CAWSPSGFSYEQYF.

The V and J genes are TRBV4-1 and TRBJ2-2, with 10 bases aligning to TRBD2. Germline-derived CDR1 and CDR2 are MGHRA and YSYEKL. This CDR3 contains 17 residues. V lost 0 bases and J lost 6; bases outside the gene matches: 7. CDR3 nucleotides: TGCGCCAGCAGCCAAGATCCACTAGCGGGAACCCCCGGGGAGCTGTTTTTT. Translated, it gives CASSQDPLAGTPGELFF.

This clone was detected once. A clone one base away is much larger, so this may be a read error. The sample has other DNA sequences that encode this CDR3 too. V usage is TRBV5-4 and J usage is TRBJ2-7; weak D call: TRBD1 (5 bases). V gave up 2 bases and J gave up 3 bases, with 9 bases separating them. Per germline, CDR1 SGHNT and CDR2 YYREEE (reference sequence). The CDR3 runs to 13 residues. Here the CDR3 DNA reads TGTGCCAGCAGCTTCCAGGGAAACTACGAGCAGTACTTC. Its translation: CASSFQGNYEQYF.

This rearrangement joins TRBV30 to TRBJ2-3; 8 bases are a match to TRBD2. V dropped 0 bases and J dropped 4; count of bases not matched to a gene: 0. Germline V gene sequence: CDR1 GTSNPN, CDR2 SVGIG (reference sequence). The CDR3 extends over 13 amino acids. In DNA, the CDR3 is TGTGCCTGGAGTGTACTAGCGGCAGATACGCAGTATTTT. It codes for CAWSVLAADTQYF.

V usage is TRBV6-1 and J usage is TRBJ1-5; D not resolved. V was trimmed by 11 bases and J by 4 bases, leaving 9 bases between them. The CDR3 is 11 amino acids. The germline V gene encodes CDR1 MNHNS and CDR2 SASEGT. CDR3 DNA sequence: TGTGCCGTGGCGGAAAATCAGCCCCAGCATTTT. It yields the protein CAVAENQPQHF.

This clone was picked up many times. The chain links TRBV2 to TRBJ1-1, with 7 bases lining up with TRBD1. The CDR3 sequence is 15 residues long. Per germline, CDR1 SNHLY and CDR2 FYNNEI. J lost 2 bases, V lost 1 base, and 4 bases had no gene match. CDR3 region: CASSEGGQPNTEAFF. The CDR3 bases are TGTGCCAGCAGTGAAGGGGGACAGCCCAACACTGAAGCTTTCTTT.

The rearrangement links TRBV19 to TRBJ2-6; 9 bases are a match to TRBD2. The CDR3 totals 17 residues. Germline lookup yields CDR1 LNHDA and CDR2 SQIVND (reference sequence). The V segment lost 10 bases and the J segment 4 bases; nucleotides outside the gene matches: 14. In DNA, the CDR3 is TGTGCCATAGATAGCGGGAGAAATACGTTCGGGGCCAACGTCCTGACTTTC. This sequence encodes CAIDSGRNTFGANVLTF.

The chain has TRBV7-3 and TRBJ2-5, with 8 bases identical to TRBD2. The J segment lost 4 bases and the V segment lost 0 bases, leaving 4 bases of the junction unmatched. CDR1 SGHTA and CDR2 FQGTGA come from the germline V gene. The CDR3 contains 15 residues. The CDR3 DNA reads as TGTGCCAGCAGCTTAACTAGCGGGATAGGAGAGACCCAGTACTTC. Encoded protein: CASSLTSGIGETQYF. Using reference TRBV7-3 and TRBJ2-5 for the parts outside the CDR3, the full variable domain is GAGVSQTPSNKVTEKGKYVELRCDPISGHTALYWYRQSLGQGPEFLIYFQGTGAADDSGLPNDRFFAVRPEGSVSTLKIQRTERGDSAVYLCASSLTSGIGETQYFGPGTRLLVL.

With respect to this clone: The same CDR3 can be traced to other DNA sequences in this sample. J is TRBJ2-2 and V is TRBV6-1, with TRBD2 identical over 9 bases. V was clipped by 3 bases and J by 6 bases; unmatched bases: 2. This CDR3 is built from 14 residues. Germline CDR1 reads MNHNS; CDR2 reads SASEGT. The CDR3: CASSEGLASGELFF. The CDR3 coding sequence is TGTGCCAGCAGTGAGGGACTAGCATCCGGGGAGCTGTTTTTT.

The chain recombines TRBV6-5 with TRBJ2-7, with TRBD1 as a possible D gene (5 bases). V lost 2 bases and J 0 bases, leaving 8 bases between the germline ends. Germline V gene lookup returns CDR1 MNHEY and CDR2 SVGAGI. The CDR3 spans 14 residues. The CDR3 spells CASSYRGGSYEQYF. Written as DNA, the CDR3 is TGTGCCAGCAGTTACAGGGGTGGCTCCTACGAGCAGTACTTC.